This TCR beta chain was identified during a study of CD8 T cells in ankylosing spondylitis. Study results and caveats: Relatively rare in peripheral blood, disease-linked clones were also CD8+. A TCR beta motif of 7 to 9 highly homologous variants seemed to mark ankylosing spondylitis blood.

The germline V and J ends were trimmed by 3 bases and 0 bases, with 12 bases remaining between them. This CDR3 comprises 15 residues. Scientists made TCR beta libraries using quantitative 5'-RACE with molecular barcodes. Each CDR3 protein is one row after TCRdb ran MiXCR on the 5' RACE reads. This repertoire shows approximately 130,000 distinct CDR3 sequences, approximately 10% found once; its top ten account for about 4%. This clonotype was observed at least ten times. Its antigen is as yet unknown. The receptor was isolated from a female donor with ankylosing spondylitis or in good health (not recorded which). Sequencing used blood, either unsorted or a sorted T cell fraction (not recorded which). This chain uses TRBV12-3 or TRBV12-4 with TRBJ2-7; D is possibly TRBD2 (7 bases). In DNA form, the CDR3 reads TGTGCCAGCAGTTTCAAGGGGGGGGGCTCCTACGAGCAGTACTTC. This sequence encodes CASSFKGGGSYEQYF.